These 8 T cell receptor beta chains were sequenced from one sample in a study of vaccination and CD4 T cells after COVID-19. These TCRs are of unknown antigen specificity. The treatment denotes: approximately 9-day PBMC culture with coronavirus spike peptide pools or control peptides (ViraFEST assay). Sequenced with the Oncomine TCR Beta short-read assay was DNA taken from cultured CD4+ T cells. One entry per CDR3 protein, called by TCRdb with MiXCR from the PCR reads. The profile shows roughly 5,300 distinct CDR3 sequences, 44% of them singletons. Sequencing was done on a sample of CD4+ T cells from blood, cultured in vitro. The receptor source for this set is a human donor who had recovered from COVID-19.

This clonotype was observed once. The chain is built from TRBV24-1 and TRBJ2-7, with TRBD1 identical over 7 bases. J lost 0 bases, V lost 3 bases, and 7 bases had no gene match. CDR3 length: 16 residues. Germline V gene lookup returns CDR1 KGHDR and CDR2 SFDVKD. The chain's CDR3 is CATSDTSRTGSYEQYF. The CDR3 DNA reads as TGTGCCACCAGTGATACCTCAAGGACAGGCTCCTACGAGCAGTACTTC.

This clonotype has just a few counts. The chain couples TRBV29-1 to TRBJ1-2; the match to TRBD1 covers 11 bases. Per the germline V gene, CDR1 is SQVTM and CDR2 is ANQGSEA. The CDR3 runs 12 residues. V shed 7 bases and J 5 bases; nucleotides not matched to a gene: 3. The CDR3 nucleotides read TGCAGCGCCGGGGACAGGGGGTATGGCTACACCTTC. As protein: CSAGDRGYGYTF.

The chain employs TRBV7-3 and TRBJ2-7; D possibly uses TRBD1 or TRBD2 (5 bases each). Per germline, CDR1 SGHTA and CDR2 FQGTGA. V lost 5 bases to trimming and J lost 2 bases, with 10 bases between them. The CDR3 has 13 residues. Here the CDR3 DNA reads TGTGCCAGCAGCCCGGGGCCTACCTACGAGCAGTACTTC. Amino acids: CASSPGPTYEQYF. Variable domain in full (rest from reference TRBV7-3 and TRBJ2-7): GAGVSQTPSNKVTEKGKYVELRCDPISGHTALYWYRQSLGQGPEFLIYFQGTGAADDSGLPNDRFFAVRPEGSVSTLKIQRTERGDSAVYLCASSPGPTYEQYFGPGTRLTVT.

This chain uses TRBV6-1 with TRBJ2-5, with TRBD2 matching 12 bases. Germline-derived CDR1 and CDR2 are MNHNS and SASEGT. CDR3 length: 14 amino acids. The V gene end was trimmed by 6 bases and the J gene end by 5 bases; junction bases not matched to a gene: 4. The CDR3 region is CASRSSGGAETQYF. The CDR3 DNA is TGTGCCAGCAGATCTAGCGGGGGGGCCGAGACCCAGTACTTC.

The rearrangement joins TRBV27 to TRBJ2-7, with TRBD1 matching over 7 bases. CDR1 and CDR2 from the germline V gene are MNHEY and SMNVEV (reference sequence). The junction had 4 bases not matched to a gene; V was cut back by 6 bases and J by 2 bases. CDR3 length: 13 residues. The CDR3 sequence is CASRTGNAYEQYF. The CDR3 DNA reads as TGTGCCAGCAGGACAGGGAATGCCTACGAGCAGTACTTC.

This clonotype was picked up a small number of times. The V gene is TRBV20-1, the J gene TRBJ2-7; TRBD2 aligns across 11 bases. The junction had 12 bases not matched to a gene; V was cut back by 4 bases and J by 4 bases. This CDR3 comprises 16 residues. The germline CDR1 and CDR2 sequences are DFQATT and SNEGSKA (reference sequence). CDR3 DNA: TGCAGTGCTATAAGGCCTAGCGGGGGGCTGGAGTACGAGCAGTACTTC. Protein product: CSAIRPSGGLEYEQYF.

The genes are TRBV28 and TRBJ2-5, with TRBD1 identical over 8 bases. The J segment lost 5 bases and the V segment lost 8 bases, leaving 16 bases of the junction unmatched. The length of the CDR3 is 16 residues. CDR1 and CDR2 from the germline V gene are MDHEN and SYDVKM. The CDR3 DNA reads TGTGCCAGCCAACAGTTGTCGGGCAGGGGGCGGGAGACCCAGTACTTC. This codes for CASQQLSGRGRETQYF. The entire variable domain, with the rest obtained from reference TRBV28 and TRBJ2-5, is as follows: DVKVTQSSRYLVKRTGEKVFLECVQDMDHENMFWYRQDPGLGLRLIYFSYDVKMKEKGDIPEGYSVSREKKERFSLILESASTNQTSMYLCASQQLSGRGRETQYFGPGTRLLVL.

V usage is TRBV20-1 and J usage is TRBJ1-5; D gene unclear. CDR3 size: 13 residues. Trimming cost V 3 bases and J 5 bases, with 11 bases left between them. CDR1 DFQATT and CDR2 SNEGSKA come from the germline V gene (reference sequence). Here the CDR3 reads CSASRERDQPQHF. In DNA, the CDR3 is TGCAGTGCTAGTCGGGAAAGGGATCAGCCCCAGCATTTT.